The clone carrying this TCR beta chain was seen repeatedly, ten times or more. This sample was taken from a study of blood T cells in healthy people across ages. V was clipped by 4 bases and J by 2 bases, with 12 bases between them. This CDR3 has 14 amino acids. The germline V gene has CDR1 LGHNA and CDR2 YSLEER. Next came a second PCR, run for about 7 to 11 cycles, which used a sample-barcoded 5' primer along with a J-beta primer mix. TCRdb re-derived calls from the 5' RACE reads in MiXCR, one entry per CDR3 protein. The data show some 890,000 distinct CDR3 sequences, 25% to 35% seen once. These sequences were also reported in another study, on T cells of mothers and their children.

This receptor was taken from a woman aged 40 to 49 in good health. The material sequenced was blood. V is TRBV4-3 and J is TRBJ2-7; D is tentatively TRBD1 or TRBD2 (6 bases each). The CDR3 DNA sequence: TGCGCCAGCAGCCCTGTTCGGGGGCCCTACGAGCAGTACTTC. Protein: CASSPVRGPYEQYF.